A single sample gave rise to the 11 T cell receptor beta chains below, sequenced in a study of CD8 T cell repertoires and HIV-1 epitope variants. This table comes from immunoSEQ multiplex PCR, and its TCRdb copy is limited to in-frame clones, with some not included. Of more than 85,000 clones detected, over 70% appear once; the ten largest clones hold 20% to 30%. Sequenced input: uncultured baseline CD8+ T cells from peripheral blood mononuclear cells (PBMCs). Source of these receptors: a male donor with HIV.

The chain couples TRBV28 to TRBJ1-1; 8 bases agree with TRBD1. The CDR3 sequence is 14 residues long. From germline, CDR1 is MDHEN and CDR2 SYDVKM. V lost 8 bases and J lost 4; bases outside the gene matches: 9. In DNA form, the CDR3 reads TGTGCCAGCTGGGCAATTACAGGGGGCACTGAAGCTTTCTTT. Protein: CASWAITGGTEAFF.

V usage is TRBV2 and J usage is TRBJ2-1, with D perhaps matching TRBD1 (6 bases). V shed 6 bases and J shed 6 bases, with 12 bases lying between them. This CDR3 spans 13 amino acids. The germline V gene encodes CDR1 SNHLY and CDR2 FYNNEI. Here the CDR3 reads CASRTGPGNEQFF. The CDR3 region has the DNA TGTGCCAGCAGAACAGGGCCTGGCAATGAGCAGTTCTTC.

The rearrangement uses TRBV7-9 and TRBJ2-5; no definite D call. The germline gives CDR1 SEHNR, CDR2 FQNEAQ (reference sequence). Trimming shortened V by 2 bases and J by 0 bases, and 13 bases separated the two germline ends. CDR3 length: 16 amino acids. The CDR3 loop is CASSLSTDLYQETQYF. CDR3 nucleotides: TGTGCCAGCAGCTTAAGTACAGACCTGTACCAAGAGACCCAGTACTTC.

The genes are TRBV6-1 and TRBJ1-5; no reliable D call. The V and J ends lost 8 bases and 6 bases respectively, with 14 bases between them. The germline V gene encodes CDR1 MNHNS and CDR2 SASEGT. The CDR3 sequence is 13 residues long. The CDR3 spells CASLRQASQPQHF. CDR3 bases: TGTGCCAGCCTCAGGCAGGCCAGTCAGCCCCAGCATTTT.

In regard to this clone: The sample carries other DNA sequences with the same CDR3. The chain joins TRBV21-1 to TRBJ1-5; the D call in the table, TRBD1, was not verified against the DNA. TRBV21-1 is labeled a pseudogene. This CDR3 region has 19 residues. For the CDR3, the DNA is TGTGCCAGCAGCACCCGCCCTGGGACAACTGCATATAGCAATCAGCCCCAGCATTTT. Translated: CASSTRPGTTAYSNQPQHF.

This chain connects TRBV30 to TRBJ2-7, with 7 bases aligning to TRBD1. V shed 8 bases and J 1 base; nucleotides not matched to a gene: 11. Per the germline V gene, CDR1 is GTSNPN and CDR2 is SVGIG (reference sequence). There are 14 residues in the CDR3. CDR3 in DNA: TGTGCCGGGGACGTCCGGGACAGTTCCTACGAGCAGTACTTC. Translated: CAGDVRDSSYEQYF.

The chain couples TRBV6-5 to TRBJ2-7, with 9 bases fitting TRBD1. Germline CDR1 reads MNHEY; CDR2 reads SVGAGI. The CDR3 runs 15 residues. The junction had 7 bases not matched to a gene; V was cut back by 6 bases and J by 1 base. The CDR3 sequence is CASRVVDRGSYEQYF. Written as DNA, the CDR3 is TGTGCCAGCAGGGTCGTAGACAGGGGGTCCTACGAGCAGTACTTC.

CDR3: CASSQGDRGDTQYF. The CDR3 DNA reads as TGTGCCAGCAGCCAAGGCGACAGAGGAGATACGCAGTATTTT. The chain links TRBV14 to TRBJ2-3; TRBD1 is a possible D gene (5 bases). The CDR3 is 14 residues long. V was shortened by 1 base and J by 5 bases, with 10 bases between the two germline ends. CDR1 and CDR2 (germline): SGHDN, FVKESK.

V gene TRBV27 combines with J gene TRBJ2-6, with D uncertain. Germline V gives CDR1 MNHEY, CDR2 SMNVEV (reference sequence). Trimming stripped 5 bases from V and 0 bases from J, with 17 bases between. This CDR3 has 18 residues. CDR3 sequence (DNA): TGTGCCAGCAGTACCCTCTTAGGGCAGGTCTCTGGGGCCAACGTCCTGACTTTC. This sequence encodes CASSTLLGQVSGANVLTF.

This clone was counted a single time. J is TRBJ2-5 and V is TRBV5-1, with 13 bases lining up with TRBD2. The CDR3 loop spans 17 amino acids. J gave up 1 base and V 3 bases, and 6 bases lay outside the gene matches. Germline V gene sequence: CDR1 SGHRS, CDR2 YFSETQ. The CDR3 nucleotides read TGCGCCAGCAGCTGGGGACTAGCGGGACGAGGCCAAGAGACCCAGTACTTC. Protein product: CASSWGLAGRGQETQYF. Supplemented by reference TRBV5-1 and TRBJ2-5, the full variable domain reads KAGVTQTPRYLIKTRGQQVTLSCSPISGHRSVSWYQQTPGQGLQFLFEYFSETQRNKGNFPGRFSGRQFSNSRSEMNVSTLELGDSALYLCASSWGLAGRGQETQYFGPGTRLLVL.

The CDR3: CASSLGSTGGNTIYF. The CDR3, as DNA: TGTGCCAGCAGTTTAGGATCCACAGGGGGAAACACCATATATTTT. The chain has TRBV28 and TRBJ1-3, with D maybe TRBD1 (6 bases). The CDR3 is 15 residues long. Germline V CDR1 and CDR2: MDHEN, SYDVKM. The V end lost 2 bases, the J end lost 4 bases, and 12 bases lay between the germline ends.